Shown below are 30 T cell receptor beta chains from a single sample sequenced in a study of shared clonotypes between healthy human individuals. Assay: immunoSEQ multiplex PCR; the TCRdb copy retains only in-frame clones and omits some. The sample shows approximately 2.1 million clones, just over 90% of them seen only once. The sample comprised naive CD4+ T cells from PBMCs. Described subset: CD45RA+ positively selected. The receptors stem from a man aged 18-30 years in good health. Some clones in this sample may be carry-over from other donors' samples.

This chain links TRBV7-3 with TRBJ2-3; 7 bases agree with TRBD2. Germline CDR1 is SGHTA and CDR2 is FQGTGA. This CDR3 is built from 15 residues. V was clipped by 3 bases and J by 0 bases; unmatched bases: 3. Here the CDR3 DNA reads TGTGCCAGCAGCTTCTCTAGCGGTAGCACAGATACGCAGTATTTT. Amino acids: CASSFSSGSTDTQYF. Using reference TRBV7-3 and TRBJ2-3 for the parts outside the CDR3, the full variable domain is GAGVSQTPSNKVTEKGKYVELRCDPISGHTALYWYRQSLGQGPEFLIYFQGTGAADDSGLPNDRFFAVRPEGSVSTLKIQRTERGDSAVYLCASSFSSGSTDTQYFGPGTRLTVL.

The chain uses TRBV7-9 and TRBJ2-7; weak D call: TRBD2 (6 bases). Germline V CDR1 and CDR2: SEHNR, FQNEAQ (reference sequence). This CDR3 contains 18 residues. V lost 4 bases and J 2 bases, leaving 24 bases between the germline ends. CDR3 coding DNA: TGTGCCAGCAGCTCCACGAGTTCTTTAGCGGTAGTACCCTACGAGCAGTACTTC. This sequence encodes CASSSTSSLAVVPYEQYF.

V and J are TRBV28 and TRBJ2-1, with a weak D call TRBD2 (6 bases). Trimming removed 6 bases from V and 4 bases from J, with 13 bases in between. Per the germline V gene, CDR1 is MDHEN and CDR2 is SYDVKM. The CDR3 spans 14 residues. CDR3: CASRWAGRYNEQFF. The CDR3 DNA sequence: TGTGCCAGCAGGTGGGCGGGACGTTACAATGAGCAGTTCTTC.

This chain joins TRBV7-2 and TRBJ2-1; 9 bases are shared with TRBD2. Germline V gives CDR1 SGHTA, CDR2 FQGNSA. The trim removed 4 bases at V and 3 bases at J, leaving 4 bases unmatched. The CDR3 covers 15 residues. The DNA of the CDR3 is TGTGCCAGCAGCTCCAATAGCGGGAGCTACAATGAGCAGTTCTTC. Its protein is CASSSNSGSYNEQFF.

The chain carries TRBV10-1 and TRBJ2-5, with D perhaps TRBD1 (5 bases). The V gene lost 4 bases and the J gene lost 2 bases, with 8 bases spanning the gap. There are 13 residues in the CDR3. Germline V gene data show CDR1 as WNHNN and CDR2 as SYGVQD (reference sequence). CDR3 coding DNA: TGCGCCAGCAGTGGAGACAGACAAGAGACCCAGTACTTC. It codes for CASSGDRQETQYF.

This chain joins TRBV11-3 and TRBJ1-5; a possible D gene is TRBD1 (5 bases). The V gene lost 2 bases and the J gene lost 3 bases, with 14 bases spanning the gap. Germline V gene sequence: CDR1 SGHNT, CDR2 YENEEA. This CDR3 is built from 16 residues. CDR3 coding DNA: TGTGCCAGCAGCTTAATCATTGAGGGGCCCAATCAGCCCCAGCATTTT. Translation: CASSLIIEGPNQPQHF. The whole variable domain, filled in from reference TRBV11-3 and TRBJ1-5, reads EAGVVQSPRYKIIEKKQPVAFWCNPISGHNTLYWYLQNLGQGPELLIRYENEEAVDDSQLPKDRFSAERLKGVDSTLKIQPAELGDSAVYLCASSLIIEGPNQPQHFGDGTRLSIL.

About this clone itself: The same CDR3 also results from other DNA sequences found in this sample. The genes are TRBV11-1 and TRBJ2-7; D not resolved. From germline, CDR1 is SGHAT and CDR2 FQDESV (reference sequence). CDR3 length: 13 amino acids. The V and J ends lost 5 bases and 4 bases respectively, with 12 bases between them. DNA for the CDR3: TGTGCCAGCAGCCCTCGCCTAAGGTACGAGCAGTACTTC. Encoded protein: CASSPRLRYEQYF. The whole variable domain, filled in from reference TRBV11-1 and TRBJ2-7, reads EAEVAQSPRYKITEKSQAVAFWCDPISGHATLYWYRQILGQGPELLVQFQDESVVDDSQLPKDRFSAERLKGVDSTLKIQPAELGDSAMYLCASSPRLRYEQYFGPGTRLTVT.

The rearrangement uses TRBV28 and TRBJ2-5, with 7 bases lining up with TRBD1. The CDR3 contains 14 residues. Germline V CDR1 and CDR2: MDHEN, SYDVKM. V gave up 11 bases and J gave up 1 base; unmatched junction bases: 10. The CDR3 nucleotides are TGTGCCCCCGACAAGGGACAGTGCCAAGAGACCCAGTACTTC. It specifies CAPDKGQCQETQYF.

With regard to this clone: Other DNA sequences within the sample encode an identical CDR3. The chain is built from TRBV6-1 and TRBJ2-7; 8 bases align to TRBD1. After removal of 4 bases from V and 4 bases from J, the junction contained 6 bases not matched to a gene. The CDR3 extends over 14 amino acids. Per germline, CDR1 MNHNS and CDR2 SASEGT. CDR3 sequence (DNA): TGTGCCAGCAGTGCCCGACAGGGGTCTTACGAGCAGTACTTC. Translation gives CASSARQGSYEQYF.

The CDR3 loop is CSVGGRGTYEQYF. The CDR3 DNA reads as TGCAGCGTCGGCGGGAGGGGTACCTACGAGCAGTACTTC. The J gene is TRBJ2-7, the V gene TRBV29-1; TRBD2 matches 9 bases. V trimming: 6 bases; J trimming: 2 bases; junction bases outside the gene matches: 5. The CDR3 runs 13 residues. Germline V gene lookup returns CDR1 SQVTM and CDR2 ANQGSEA.

The V call is TRBV19, the J call TRBJ2-1; 8 bases agree with TRBD2. Germline trimming cut 5 bases from V and 9 bases from J; bases unmatched to any gene: 3. The CDR3 runs to 12 residues. Germline V gene sequence: CDR1 LNHDA, CDR2 SQIVND (reference sequence). The chain's CDR3 is CASSPGGVEQFF. Here the CDR3 DNA reads TGTGCCAGTAGTCCCGGGGGGGTTGAGCAGTTCTTC.

J is TRBJ2-5 and V is TRBV11-2; D possibly matches TRBD1 or TRBD2 (5 bases each). The V gene lost 3 bases and the J gene lost 5 bases, with 13 bases spanning the gap. There are 14 residues in the CDR3. Per the germline V gene, CDR1 is SGHAT and CDR2 is FQNNGV. CDR3 in DNA: TGTGCCAGCAGCTTCCGGGGCCCCGAGGAGACCCAGTACTTC. It specifies CASSFRGPEETQYF.

The chain carries TRBV9 and TRBJ2-3; 7 bases fit TRBD2. After removal of 4 bases from V and 4 bases from J, the junction contained 6 bases not matched to a gene. The V gene's germline CDR1 is SGDLS and CDR2 YYNGEE. The CDR3 spans 14 residues. The CDR3 sequence: CASSSRDYPDTQYF. CDR3 nucleotides: TGTGCCAGCAGCTCCCGGGACTACCCAGATACGCAGTATTTT.

In the case of this clone: Other DNA sequences in this specimen translate into the identical CDR3. CDR3 region: CASSSAGLSYEQYF. The DNA for the CDR3 is TGTGCCAGCAGTTCGGCAGGGCTCTCCTACGAGCAGTACTTC. The chain uses TRBV28 and TRBJ2-7, with D possibly TRBD1 on 5 matching bases. CDR1 and CDR2 (germline): MDHEN, SYDVKM. The germline V and J ends were trimmed by 4 bases and 0 bases, with 10 bases remaining between them. CDR3 length equals 14 residues.

To note about this clone: The same CDR3 is also encoded by other DNA sequences in this sample. The genes are TRBV9 and TRBJ1-1; unclear D gene. The CDR3 loop spans 13 amino acids. Deletions cut 0 bases from V and 1 base from J, with 4 bases between. In germline, CDR1 is SGDLS, CDR2 YYNGEE. The CDR3 bases are TGTGCCAGCAGCGTAGCTCCGAACACTGAAGCTTTCTTT. Its protein product is CASSVAPNTEAFF.

The count of this clone is one. This CDR3 is CASSLIDSGNTIYF. The CDR3 DNA reads as TGTGCCAGCAGTCTCATCGACTCGGGAAACACCATATATTTT. The chain employs TRBV6-6 and TRBJ1-3; D is uncertain. The CDR3 length is 14 residues. In germline, CDR1 is MNHNY, CDR2 SVGAGI (reference sequence). The V gene lost 5 bases and the J gene lost 4 bases, with 12 bases spanning the gap.

To note about this clone: Other DNA sequences in this sample translate to the same CDR3. The genes are TRBV7-2 and TRBJ2-1, with D perhaps matching TRBD2 (6 bases). The V end was cut by 3 bases, the J end by 7 bases, with 10 bases between. Looked up from germline, CDR1 is SGHTA and CDR2 is FQGNSA. The CDR3 contains 13 residues. CDR3 protein: CASSLEGRNEQFF. The CDR3 bases are TGTGCCAGCAGCTTGGAGGGTAGGAATGAGCAGTTCTTC.

The chain combines TRBV2 with TRBJ2-3; D might be TRBD1 (6 bases). This CDR3 contains 15 residues. Looked up from germline, CDR1 is SNHLY and CDR2 is FYNNEI. The germline V and J ends were trimmed by 11 bases and 4 bases, with 22 bases remaining between them. The CDR3 coding sequence is TGTGCCCACTCGGAGAGGGGGACGAGGGCAGATACGCAGTATTTT. Its translation: CAHSERGTRADTQYF.

Notes on this clone: Other DNA sequences of this sample code for an identical CDR3. V usage is TRBV6-1 and J usage is TRBJ1-1; maybe TRBD1 (6 bases). Germline V lookup: CDR1 MNHNS, CDR2 SASEGT. V was pared by 5 bases and J by 0 bases, with 10 bases between. The CDR3 is made up of 14 amino acids. The CDR3 DNA reads TGTGCCAGCAGTCTGACAGGTATGAACACTGAAGCTTTCTTT. Residues: CASSLTGMNTEAFF.

CDR3 bases: TGTGCCAGTAGAGGACAGGGGAGGGGATACAATGAGCAGTTCTTC. Protein product: CASRGQGRGYNEQFF. V and J are TRBV19 and TRBJ2-1, with 9 bases identical to TRBD1. J gave up 4 bases and V 6 bases, and 7 bases lay outside the gene matches. CDR1 is LNHDA and CDR2 is SQIVND in the germline V gene (reference sequence). The CDR3 has 15 amino acids.

This rearrangement joins TRBV11-2 to TRBJ1-2; D may be TRBD1 (5 bases). The CDR3 runs 15 residues. The germline V and J ends were trimmed by 2 bases and 2 bases, with 12 bases remaining between them. Germline CDR1 SGHAT, CDR2 FQNNGV. DNA for the CDR3: TGTGCCAGCAGCTTAAGTGCAGGGCTGAACTATGGCTACACCTTC. Its protein is CASSLSAGLNYGYTF.

V gene TRBV9 combines with J gene TRBJ1-1, with D perhaps TRBD1 (5 bases). Germline V CDR1 and CDR2: SGDLS, YYNGEE. The CDR3 runs 15 residues. The V gene lost 0 bases and the J gene lost 5 bases, with 14 bases spanning the gap. This CDR3 reads CASSVDGRVGTEAFF. CDR3 DNA sequence: TGTGCCAGCAGCGTAGATGGCAGGGTAGGGACTGAAGCTTTCTTT.

The V gene is TRBV28, the J gene TRBJ2-1; 12 bases map to TRBD2. The germline V gene encodes CDR1 MDHEN and CDR2 SYDVKM. The length of the CDR3 is 17 residues. The ends lost 5 bases at V and 3 bases at J; junction bases unmatched: 8. This CDR3 is CASSPTSGLAGYNEQFF. Here the CDR3 DNA reads TGTGCCAGCAGTCCAACCTCGGGACTAGCGGGCTACAATGAGCAGTTCTTC.

The chain recombines TRBV6-6 with TRBJ1-1; D gene ambiguous. This CDR3 region has 13 residues. V lost 10 bases, J lost 0 bases, and 12 bases lay in between. Germline values: CDR1 MNHNY, CDR2 SVGAGI (reference sequence). The CDR3 nucleotides are TGTGCCACCCTCCAGGTCCTGAACACTGAAGCTTTCTTT. Translation gives CATLQVLNTEAFF.

The chain couples TRBV7-3 to TRBJ2-7, with TRBD1 identical over 7 bases. With 5 bases clipped from V and 4 bases from J, the junction kept 14 bases outside the gene matches. CDR1 is SGHTA and CDR2 is FQGTGA in the germline V gene. The CDR3 totals 16 residues. The DNA for the CDR3 is TGTGCCAGCAGCACGACCGGACCTAGGGGGCCTTACGAGCAGTACTTC. Its translation: CASSTTGPRGPYEQYF.

This chain joins TRBV2 and TRBJ2-3; the D is unclear. Germline V lookup: CDR1 SNHLY, CDR2 FYNNEI. There are 13 residues in the CDR3. V was trimmed by 6 bases and J by 1 base, leaving 8 bases between them. The CDR3 sequence: CASSQPGTDTQYF. The CDR3 nucleotides read TGTGCCAGCAGCCAACCGGGCACAGATACGCAGTATTTT.

V and J are TRBV18 and TRBJ2-1; the match to TRBD2 covers 14 bases. The CDR3 is 16 residues long. CDR1 is KGHSH and CDR2 is LQKENI in the germline V gene. V lost 2 bases to trimming and J lost 7 bases; unmatched junction nucleotides: 4. The CDR3 here is CASSPAGTSGGNEQFF. The CDR3 nucleotides are TGTGCCAGCTCACCAGCAGGGACTAGCGGGGGTAATGAGCAGTTCTTC. Filled out from reference TRBV18 and TRBJ2-1, the complete variable domain reads NAGVMQNPRHLVRRRGQEARLRCSPMKGHSHVYWYRQLPEEGLKFMVYLQKENIIDESGMPKERFSAEFPKEGPSILRIQQVVRGDSAAYFCASSPAGTSGGNEQFFGPGTRLTVL.

The chain is built from TRBV18 and TRBJ2-5; TRBD1 or TRBD2 may be the D gene (5 bases each). CDR3 length: 14 amino acids. The ends were cut back, 3 bases at V and 7 bases at J, with 15 bases in the middle. The germline CDR1 and CDR2 sequences are KGHSH and LQKENI. The CDR3 DNA reads TGTGCCAGCTCACCCGGGACGGCCGATGGGACCCAGTACTTC. Translating gives CASSPGTADGTQYF.

The J gene is TRBJ2-2, the V gene TRBV7-9; perhaps TRBD2 as D (5 bases). Germline V lookup: CDR1 SEHNR, CDR2 FQNEAQ (reference sequence). CDR3 size: 13 residues. V was cut by 3 bases and J by 5 bases, with 7 bases left in between. The CDR3 sequence: CASSFGETGELFF. CDR3 coding DNA: TGTGCCAGCAGCTTCGGGGAAACCGGGGAGCTGTTTTTT.

The chain joins TRBV27 to TRBJ2-3, with D unresolved. Looked up from germline, CDR1 is MNHEY and CDR2 is SMNVEV (reference sequence). The CDR3 has 15 amino acids. V was trimmed by 5 bases and J by 0 bases, leaving 12 bases between them. This CDR3 reads CASSLRSRSTDTQYF. Here the CDR3 DNA reads TGTGCCAGCAGTCTACGGTCCAGGAGCACAGATACGCAGTATTTT.